This T cell receptor (beta chain) was captured in a study of T cell responses to AZD1222 COVID-19 vaccine. Study-level points and caveats: Nearly half of spike-specific TCRs reportedly go after variant regions that carry no mutations. Donors in the cohort were predominantly white British and more often female, and clonal diversity was possibly underestimated. Repertoires were collected only later (after the peak T cell response had occurred).

Per germline, CDR1 MNHEY and CDR2 SVGAGI. This CDR3 spans 11 amino acids. The ends were cut back, 5 bases at V and 10 bases at J, with 9 bases in the middle. Generated by immunoSEQ multiplex PCR, the TCRdb table keeps only in-frame clones and is missing some. The data contain under 110,000 clones, roughly nine tenths of them singletons. Of note for this clone: Its antigen is unknown.

The V and J genes are TRBV6-5 and TRBJ2-1, with D possibly being TRBD1 (5 bases). The sequencing used peripheral blood, collected on day 0 of AZD1222 vaccination. This TCR derives from an adult in good health. CDR3 coding DNA: TGTGCCAGCAGTAGGGGTCACGAGCAGTTCTTC. This translates into CASSRGHEQFF.